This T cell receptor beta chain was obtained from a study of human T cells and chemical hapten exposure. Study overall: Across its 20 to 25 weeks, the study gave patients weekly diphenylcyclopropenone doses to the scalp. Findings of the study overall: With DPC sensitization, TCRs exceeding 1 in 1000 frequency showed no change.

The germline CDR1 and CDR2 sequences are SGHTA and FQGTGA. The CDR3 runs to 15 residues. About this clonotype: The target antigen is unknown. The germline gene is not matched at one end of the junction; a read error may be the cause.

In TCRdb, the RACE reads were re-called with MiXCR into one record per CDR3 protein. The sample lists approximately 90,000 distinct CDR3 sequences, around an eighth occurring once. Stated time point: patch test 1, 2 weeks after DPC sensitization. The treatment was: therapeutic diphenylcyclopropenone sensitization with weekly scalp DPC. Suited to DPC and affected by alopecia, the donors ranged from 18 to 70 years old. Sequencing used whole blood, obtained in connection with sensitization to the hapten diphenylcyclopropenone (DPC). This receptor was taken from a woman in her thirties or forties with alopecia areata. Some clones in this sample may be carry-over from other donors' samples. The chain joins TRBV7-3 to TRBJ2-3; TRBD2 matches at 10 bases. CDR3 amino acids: CVSSPGTSVTDTQYF. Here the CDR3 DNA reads TGTGTCAGCAGCCCCGGGACTAGCGTTACAGATACGCAGTATTTT.